The 12 T cell receptor beta chains below were found in one sample sequenced in a study. Only in-frame clones appear in the TCRdb table, and some are missing; sequencing was by immunoSEQ multiplex PCR. The sample lists approximately 53,000 clones; 85% to 95% were seen once. The sequencing input was PBMCs. These TCRs come from a man in his forties or fifties with rheumatoid arthritis.

J is TRBJ2-3 and V is TRBV5-6, with 8 bases fitting TRBD2. Germline CDR1 reads SGHDT; CDR2 reads YYEEEE. The CDR3 is 17 amino acids. V shed 4 bases and J 0 bases; nucleotides not matched to a gene: 10. The CDR3 DNA is TGTGCCAGCAGCCAATTAGTTATAGCGGGAAGCACAGATACGCAGTATTTT. This gives the protein CASSQLVIAGSTDTQYF.

V is TRBV19 and J is TRBJ1-2, with D possibly being TRBD1 (5 bases). Germline CDR1 LNHDA, CDR2 SQIVND (reference sequence). V shed 5 bases and J shed 6 bases, with 10 bases lying between them. The CDR3 runs to 12 residues. CDR3 in amino acids: CASSPARDGYTF. In DNA, the CDR3 is TGTGCCAGTAGTCCAGCCAGGGATGGCTACACCTTC.

V is TRBV6-5 and J is TRBJ2-1; D assignment may be TRBD1 or TRBD2 (5 bases each). Germline CDR1 reads MNHEY; CDR2 reads SVGAGI. Trimming pared 2 bases from V and 7 bases from J, leaving 15 bases between. The CDR3 loop spans 15 amino acids. This chain's CDR3 is CASSYPGTSGNEQFF. The CDR3 DNA reads as TGTGCCAGCAGTTACCCCGGGACCTCAGGAAATGAGCAGTTCTTC.

The gene calls are TRBV9 and TRBJ2-7; D ambiguous. CDR3 length equals 13 residues. CDR1 is SGDLS and CDR2 is YYNGEE in the germline V gene. V was shortened by 2 bases and J by 2 bases, with 8 bases between the two germline ends. CDR3: CASSVSETYEQYF. The CDR3 region has the DNA TGTGCCAGCAGCGTGTCTGAAACCTACGAGCAGTACTTC.

The gene calls are TRBV7-9 and TRBJ2-7, with D tentatively TRBD1 (6 bases). Trimming took 5 bases from V and 2 from J, leaving 13 bases between them. The germline V gene encodes CDR1 SEHNR and CDR2 FQNEAQ (reference sequence). The CDR3 is 14 amino acids. Written as DNA, the CDR3 is TGTGCCAGCAGCAGAGGGACACCCCCCTACGAGCAGTACTTC. Protein: CASSRGTPPYEQYF.

The V and J genes are TRBV30 and TRBJ1-2, with D possibly matching TRBD1 (5 bases). V was shortened by 2 bases and J by 6 bases, with 22 bases between the two germline ends. Germline CDR1 GTSNPN, CDR2 SVGIG (reference sequence). This CDR3 region has 16 residues. The CDR3 DNA reads as TGTGCCTGGAGTCATAGGTTTAGCGCAGGGTGGAATGGCTACACCTTC. Residues: CAWSHRFSAGWNGYTF.

The V call is TRBV6-5, the J call TRBJ1-2; TRBD1 might be the D (5 bases). From germline, CDR1 is MNHEY and CDR2 SVGAGI. The ends were cut back, 4 bases at V and 1 base at J, with 10 bases in the middle. The CDR3 is made up of 14 amino acids. The CDR3 reads CASSFRGINYGYTF. CDR3 coding DNA: TGTGCCAGCAGTTTTCGGGGGATTAACTATGGCTACACCTTC.

The chain recombines TRBV4-1 with TRBJ2-4; 11 bases line up with TRBD1. Trimming at V came to 1 base and at J to 3 bases, leaving 8 bases not matched to a gene. The germline V gene has CDR1 MGHRA and CDR2 YSYEKL. The CDR3 runs to 18 residues. CDR3 coding DNA: TGCGCCAGCAGCCAAGGGCGGGGACAGGGGGTCTACAAAAACATTCAGTACTTC. Translating it yields CASSQGRGQGVYKNIQYF.

The chain is built from TRBV19 and TRBJ2-7, with D perhaps matching TRBD1 (7 bases). Germline V gene data show CDR1 as LNHDA and CDR2 as SQIVND (reference sequence). There are 15 residues in the CDR3. V lost 3 bases to trimming and J lost 1 base, with 13 bases between them. The CDR3 region has the DNA TGTGCCAGTAGTATTGTACAGGGGACTTCCTACGAGCAGTACTTC. Its protein is CASSIVQGTSYEQYF.

The chain joins TRBV3-1 (or the pseudogene TRBV3-2) to TRBJ2-5; TRBD1 aligns across 8 bases. Germline V gene data show CDR1 as LGHDT and CDR2 as YNNKEL (reference sequence). The CDR3 sequence is 15 residues long. V lost 3 bases to trimming and J lost 3 bases; unmatched junction nucleotides: 6. CDR3 protein: CASSHRGLGEETQYF. In DNA, the CDR3 is TGTGCCAGCAGCCACAGGGGGCTGGGAGAAGAGACCCAGTACTTC.

The chain is built from TRBV5-1 and TRBJ2-6; 8 bases agree with TRBD1. The germline gives CDR1 SGHRS, CDR2 YFSETQ. The length of the CDR3 is 17 residues. J gave up 1 base and V 0 bases, and 3 bases lay outside the gene matches. The CDR3 nucleotides are TGCGCCAGCAGCTTGGTCCAGGGGGCGTCTGGGGCCAACGTCCTGACTTTC. Translated, it gives CASSLVQGASGANVLTF. Based on the CDR3 plus reference TRBV5-1 and TRBJ2-6, the full variable domain is KAGVTQTPRYLIKTRGQQVTLSCSPISGHRSVSWYQQTPGQGLQFLFEYFSETQRNKGNFPGRFSGRQFSNSRSEMNVSTLELGDSALYLCASSLVQGASGANVLTFGAGSRLTVL.

The genes are TRBV4-3 and TRBJ2-7; D remains ambiguous. Germline-derived CDR1 and CDR2 are LGHNA and YSLEER. V lost 0 bases and J 5 bases, leaving 8 bases between the germline ends. The CDR3 is 13 amino acids. Here the CDR3 reads CASSQEGWDEQYF. The CDR3 DNA reads as TGCGCCAGCAGCCAAGAAGGATGGGACGAGCAGTACTTC.